A selection of T cell receptor beta chains follows, all from one sample in a study of blood T cell repertoires in COVID-19. Method: immunoSEQ multiplex PCR; TCRdb's copy keeps in-frame clones and lacks some. The table shows 200,000 to 250,000 clones, with around 91% occurring only once. The specimen was PBMCs or T cells enriched from blood (not recorded which). Receptor source: a man aged 25-45 years who had been exposed to COVID-19. Each CDR3 is given with its conserved first and last residue. Fields, in order: CDR3 protein, CDR3 DNA, clone size, V gene, J gene, D gene. D genes are given only for firm matches. Size is stated for part of the rows, as once, few or many counts, or as a class when the clone is expanded.

CASSQDRGTGDPLHF	TGCGCCAGCAGCCAAGATCGGGGGACAGGCGATCCCCTCCACTTT	-	TRBV4-1	TRBJ1-6	TRBD1
CASSQDPRTYNEQFF	TGTGCCAGCAGCCAAGATCCCCGGACATACAATGAGCAGTTCTTC	-	TRBV3-1/TRBV3-2	TRBJ2-1	-
CASSPGTAGYTGELFF	TGTGCCAGCAGCCCTGGGACCGCGGGGTACACCGGGGAGCTGTTTTTT	once	TRBV4-2	TRBJ2-2	-
CASSDQGDTEAFF	TGTGCCAGCAGTGACCAGGGGGACACTGAAGCTTTCTTT	-	TRBV2	TRBJ1-1	TRBD1
CASSQEILAGTNEDTQYF	TGTGCCAGCAGCCAAGAGATCCTAGCGGGGACTAATGAAGATACGCAGTATTTT	few	TRBV4-2	TRBJ2-3	TRBD2
CASSEALGAINSPLHF	TGTGCCAGCAGTGAAGCGCTTGGGGCCATTAATTCACCCCTCCACTTT	few	TRBV2	TRBJ1-6	-
CASSSRERGVYEQFF	TGTGCCAGCAGCTCACGGGAGCGGGGGGTCTATGAGCAGTTCTTC	-	TRBV7-6	TRBJ2-1	TRBD2
CASSPDSLTPTYEQYF	TGTGCCAGCTCACCAGACAGCTTAACTCCAACCTACGAGCAGTACTTC	-	TRBV18	TRBJ2-7	-
CASSPDGGRVGGSGNTIYF	TGTGCCAGCAGCCCGGATGGGGGGAGGGTCGGTGGCTCCGGAAACACCATATATTTT	-	TRBV3-1/TRBV3-2	TRBJ1-3	-
CASSLSVRNYNEQFF	TGTGCCAGCAGCCTCTCGGTCCGAAACTACAATGAGCAGTTCTTC	-	TRBV3-1/TRBV3-2	TRBJ2-1	-
CASSAVRDRGPSSYNSPLHF	TGTGCCAGCTCAGCGGTCCGGGACAGGGGGCCGAGCTCCTATAATTCACCCCTCCACTTT	once	TRBV18	TRBJ1-6	TRBD1
CASSFPGSEVF	TGTGCCAGCAGCTTCCCGGGTTCAGAAGTCTTC	-	TRBV7-6	TRBJ1-2	-
CASSMDRGTEAFF	TGTGCCAGCAGTATGGACAGGGGGACTGAAGCTTTCTTT	-	TRBV6-5	TRBJ1-1	TRBD1
CASSYSRGSSSYEQYF	TGTGCCAGCAGTTACTCGAGGGGGTCTAGCTCCTACGAGCAGTACTTC	-	TRBV6-5	TRBJ2-7	-
CASSLGDRGSSYNSPLHF	TGTGCCAGCAGCTTAGGGGACAGGGGGAGCTCCTATAATTCACCCCTCCACTTT	-	TRBV7-9	TRBJ1-6	TRBD1
CASRLQGVGYTF	TGTGCCAGCAGGCTACAGGGGGTTGGCTACACCTTC	-	TRBV2	TRBJ1-2	TRBD1
CASSYSGRETQYF	TGTGCCAGCAGTTACTCGGGCAGGGAGACCCAGTACTTC	-	TRBV6-5	TRBJ2-5	-
CASSPRTSGVPLLPVRDTQYF	TGTGCCAGCAGTCCCCGGACTAGCGGGGTTCCCCTGCTCCCTGTTAGGGATACGCAGTATTTT	-	TRBV6-6	TRBJ2-3	TRBD2
CSVDDRDNSYEQYF	TGCAGCGTTGATGACAGGGATAATTCCTACGAGCAGTACTTC	-	TRBV29-1	TRBJ2-7	TRBD1
CASSQDLGGFFDTEAFF	TGCGCCAGCAGCCAAGATCTGGGCGGGTTCTTTGACACTGAAGCTTTCTTT	-	TRBV4-1	TRBJ1-1	-
CASSERGEQFF	TGTGCCAGCAGTGAAAGGGGTGAGCAGTTCTTC	-	TRBV2	TRBJ2-1	-
CASNFWDRASPLHF	TGTGCCAGTAATTTCTGGGACAGGGCTTCACCCCTCCACTTT	-	TRBV19	TRBJ1-6	TRBD1
CASSQELLAGTYEQYF	TGCGCCAGCAGCCAAGAGTTGCTAGCGGGGACCTACGAGCAGTACTTC	-	TRBV4-1	TRBJ2-7	TRBD2
CASSYGQGAQPQHF	TGTGCCAGCAGCTACGGACAGGGGGCGCAGCCCCAGCATTTT	-	TRBV5-5	TRBJ1-5	TRBD1
CASSPTLGAQETQYF	TGTGCCAGCAGCCCGACCTTGGGGGCGCAAGAGACCCAGTACTTC	-	TRBV3-1/TRBV3-2	TRBJ2-5	-
CACSKGGAEAFF	TGTGCCTGCTCTAAGGGGGGGGCTGAAGCTTTCTTT	-	TRBV30	TRBJ1-1	-
CASSQEGRGKFYSPLHF	TGTGCCAGCAGCCAAGAGGGCAGGGGCAAGTTTTATTCACCCCTCCACTTT	-	TRBV3-1/TRBV3-2	TRBJ1-6	-
CATSDFQGMTFF	TGTGCCACCAGTGATTTCCAGGGAATGACTTTCTTT	once	TRBV24-1	TRBJ1-1	-
CASGYGTERYGYTF	TGTGCTAGTGGTTATGGTACGGAGCGCTATGGCTACACCTTC	-	TRBV12-5	TRBJ1-2	-
CASGETSNQPQHF	TGTGCCAGCGGGGAGACTAGCAATCAGCCCCAGCATTTT	-	TRBV6-5	TRBJ1-5	-
CASSRRRQGAYSGNTIYF	TGCGCCAGCAGTCGCCGACGGCAGGGGGCATACTCTGGAAACACCATATATTTT	-	TRBV23-1	TRBJ1-3	TRBD1
CASSEGERNSPLHF	TGTGCCAGCAGTGAAGGGGAGAGGAATTCACCCCTCCACTTT	-	TRBV6-1	TRBJ1-6	-
CASSLGKAGPWETQYF	TGTGCCAGCAGCTTAGGGAAGGCGGGGCCCTGGGAGACCCAGTACTTC	-	TRBV11-2	TRBJ2-5	-
CASSQGIRGYGNTIYF	TGCGCCAGCAGCCAAGGAATTAGGGGATATGGAAACACCATATATTTT	-	TRBV4-1	TRBJ1-3	-
CASSLTTGRADTQYF	TGTGCCAGCAGCTTAACGACAGGGCGGGCAGATACGCAGTATTTT	-	TRBV7-9	TRBJ2-3	TRBD1
CASSKQGAGANVLTF	TGTGCCAGCAGTAAACAGGGAGCTGGGGCCAACGTCCTGACTTTC	once	TRBV6-5	TRBJ2-6	-
CASSEYGGGPLNEQFF	TGTGCCAGCAGTGAATATGGGGGGGGGCCCTTGAATGAGCAGTTCTTC	-	TRBV6-1	TRBJ2-1	-
CASLTGELFF	TGTGCCAGCCTAACCGGGGAGCTGTTTTTT	-	TRBV5-5	TRBJ2-2	-
CASSSDRGNTEAFF	TGTGCCAGCAGTTCAGACAGGGGGAACACTGAAGCTTTCTTT	-	TRBV28	TRBJ1-1	TRBD1